This T cell receptor beta chain comes out of a study of CD8 T cells in ankylosing spondylitis. Study results and limitations: Reports say disease-linked clones showed up significantly more in matched ankylosing spondylitis synovial fluid. Eight highly homologous variants formed a TCR beta motif that appeared characteristic of ankylosing spondylitis blood.

One entry per CDR3 protein results from TCRdb running MiXCR on the 5' RACE reads. The sample shows fewer than 550,000 distinct CDR3 sequences, roughly 5% of them seen only once. CDR3 length equals 13 residues. The V end was cut by 3 bases, the J end by 7 bases, with 13 bases between. The germline V gene encodes CDR1 LNHNV and CDR2 YYDKDF (reference sequence). In the case of this clonotype: The antigen is undetermined.

The source is a male donor with ankylosing spondylitis. The chain is built from TRBV15 and TRBJ2-7, with D possibly matching TRBD2 (5 bases). The sequenced material came from blood, either unsorted or a sorted T cell fraction (not recorded which). The CDR3: CATSRQVRREQYF. Written as DNA, the CDR3 is TGTGCCACCAGCAGGCAGGTACGGAGGGAGCAGTACTTC. Variable domain in full (rest from reference TRBV15 and TRBJ2-7): DAMVIQNPRYQVTQFGKPVTLSCSQTLNHNVMYWYQQKSSQAPKLLFHYYDKDFNNEADTPDNFQSRRPNTSFCFLDIRSPGLGDTAMYLCATSRQVRREQYFGPGTRLTVT.